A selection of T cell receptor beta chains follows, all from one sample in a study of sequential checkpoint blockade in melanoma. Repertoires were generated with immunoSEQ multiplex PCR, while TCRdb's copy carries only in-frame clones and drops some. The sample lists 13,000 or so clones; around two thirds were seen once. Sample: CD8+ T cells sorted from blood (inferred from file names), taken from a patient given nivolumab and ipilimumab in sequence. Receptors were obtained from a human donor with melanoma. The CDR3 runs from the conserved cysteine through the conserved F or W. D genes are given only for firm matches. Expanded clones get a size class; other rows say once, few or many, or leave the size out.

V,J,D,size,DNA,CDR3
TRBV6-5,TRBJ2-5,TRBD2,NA,TGTGCCAGCAGTTACTCGGGGACTAGCGGGGAGACCCAGTACTTC,CASSYSGTSGETQYF
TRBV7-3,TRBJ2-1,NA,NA,TGTGCCAGCAGCTTAGAGGCTAGCGACCCCAGCTCCTACAATGAGCAGTTCTTC,CASSLEASDPSSYNEQFF
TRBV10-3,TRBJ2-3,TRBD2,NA,TGTGCCATCGGTTTAGAAGCGGGAGCGACAGATACGCAGTATTTT,CAIGLEAGATDTQYF
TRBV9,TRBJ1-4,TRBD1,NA,TGTGCCAGCAGCGGACAGGGACCTAGTGAAAAACTGTTTTTT,CASSGQGPSEKLFF
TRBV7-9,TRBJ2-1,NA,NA,TGTGCCAGCAGCTTGCCCGGGGATGAGCAGTTCTTC,CASSLPGDEQFF
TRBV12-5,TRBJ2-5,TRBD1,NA,TGTGCTAGTGGTTTGAACAGGGGTGAAGAGACCCAGTACTTC,CASGLNRGEETQYF
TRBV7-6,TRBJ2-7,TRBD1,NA,TGTGCCAGCAGCCCGAAGGGACAGTCCTCCTACGAGCAGTACTTC,CASSPKGQSSYEQYF
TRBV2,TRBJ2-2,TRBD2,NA,TGTGCCAGCAGTGAATTGCGGGAGGGCCTAAGGACCGGGGAGCTGTTTTTT,CASSELREGLRTGELFF
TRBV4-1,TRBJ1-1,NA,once,TGCGCCAGCAGCCAAGATCGGGGGAGGGATGGAGCTTTCTTT,CASSQDRGRDGAFF
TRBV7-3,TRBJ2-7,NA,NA,TGTGCCAGCAGCCCAGACCCGGGGTCCTACGAGCAGTACTTC,CASSPDPGSYEQYF
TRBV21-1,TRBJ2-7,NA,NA,TGTGCCAGCAGCAAAGCGCGACTAGCGGGGGCCTACGAGCAGTACTTC,CASSKARLAGAYEQYF
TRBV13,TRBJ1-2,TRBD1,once,TGTGCCAGCAGCCTACAGGGGGCTAACTATGGCTACACCTTC,CASSLQGANYGYTF
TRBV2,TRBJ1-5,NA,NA,TGTGCCAGCAGTGAAGCGCAAGGGAGGCAGCCCCAGCATTTT,CASSEAQGRQPQHF
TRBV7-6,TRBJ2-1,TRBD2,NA,TGTGCCAGCAGCTTAGCAACTAGCGGGAGTAGAAATGAGCAGTTCTTC,CASSLATSGSRNEQFF
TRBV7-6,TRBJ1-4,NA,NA,TGTGCCAGCAGCTTAGGATCCGGGACTCGACGTGAAAAACTGTTTTTT,CASSLGSGTRREKLFF
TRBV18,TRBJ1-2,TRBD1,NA,TGTGCCAGCTCACCAGACATGGACAGGGCCTACTATGGCTACACCTTC,CASSPDMDRAYYGYTF
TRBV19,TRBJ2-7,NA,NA,TGTGCCAGTAGTTTCCGCTACGAGCAGTACTTC,CASSFRYEQYF
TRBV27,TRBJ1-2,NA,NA,TGTGCCAGCAGTTTATCGGGGGGTCTGGATGGCTACACCTTC,CASSLSGGLDGYTF
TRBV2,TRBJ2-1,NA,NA,TGTGCCAGCACTTCGACTAGACATGAGCAGTTCTTC,CASTSTRHEQFF
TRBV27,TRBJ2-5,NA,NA,TGTGCCAGCAGTGACAGGTTCCAAGAGACCCAGTACTTC,CASSDRFQETQYF